The clone carrying this T cell receptor (beta chain) was recorded a few times. Its antigen is undetermined. V dropped 2 bases and J dropped 3 bases, with 3 bases sitting between them. This CDR3 has 12 residues. The germline CDR1 and CDR2 sequences are SGHRS and YFSETQ. This sample stems from a study of radiation and T cells in renal cell carcinoma. Study-wide context: Nephrectomy followed 15 Gy stereotactic body radiation by 4 weeks. Study-wide results and caveats: Baseline intratumoral clonotype presence is unknown without pretreatment biopsies.

Regarding time point: blood 2 weeks post-SBRT. Treatment indicated: 15 Gy SBRT to primary tumor, nephrectomy 4 weeks later. Radiation-treated patients gave blood at baseline, week 2 and week 4. The patient's renal cell carcinoma had clear cell pathology. Data came from immunoSEQ multiplex PCR; TCRdb stores just in-frame clones and leaves some out. The table records about 58,000 clones, around three quarters of them present only once. This material consisted of blood, taken from a patient whose treatment included radiotherapy and nephrectomy. The rearrangement uses TRBV5-1 and TRBJ2-1; D not certain. This clonotype was sampled from a man in his sixties with renal cell carcinoma. The chain's CDR3 is CASSLRYNEQFF. CDR3 DNA: TGCGCCAGCAGCTTACGCTACAATGAGCAGTTCTTC.